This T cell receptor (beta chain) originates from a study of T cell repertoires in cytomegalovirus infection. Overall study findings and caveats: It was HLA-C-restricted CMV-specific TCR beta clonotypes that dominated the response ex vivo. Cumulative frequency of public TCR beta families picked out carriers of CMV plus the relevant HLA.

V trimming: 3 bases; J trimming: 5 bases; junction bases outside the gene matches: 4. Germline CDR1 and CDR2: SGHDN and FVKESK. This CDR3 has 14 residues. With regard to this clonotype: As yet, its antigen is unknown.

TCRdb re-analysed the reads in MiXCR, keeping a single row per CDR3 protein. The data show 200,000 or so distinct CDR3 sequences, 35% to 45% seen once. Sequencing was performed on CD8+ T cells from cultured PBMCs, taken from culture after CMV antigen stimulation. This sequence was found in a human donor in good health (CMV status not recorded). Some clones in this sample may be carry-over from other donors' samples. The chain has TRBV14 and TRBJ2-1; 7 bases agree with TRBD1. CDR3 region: CASSQDRLDNEQFF. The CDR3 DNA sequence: TGTGCCAGCAGCCAGGACAGGTTAGACAATGAGCAGTTCTTC. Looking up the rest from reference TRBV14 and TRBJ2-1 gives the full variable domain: EAGVTQFPSHSVIEKGQTVTLRCDPISGHDNLYWYRRVMGKEIKFLLHFVKESKQDESGMPNNRFLAERTGGTYSTLKVQPAELEDSGVYFCASSQDRLDNEQFFGPGTRLTVL.